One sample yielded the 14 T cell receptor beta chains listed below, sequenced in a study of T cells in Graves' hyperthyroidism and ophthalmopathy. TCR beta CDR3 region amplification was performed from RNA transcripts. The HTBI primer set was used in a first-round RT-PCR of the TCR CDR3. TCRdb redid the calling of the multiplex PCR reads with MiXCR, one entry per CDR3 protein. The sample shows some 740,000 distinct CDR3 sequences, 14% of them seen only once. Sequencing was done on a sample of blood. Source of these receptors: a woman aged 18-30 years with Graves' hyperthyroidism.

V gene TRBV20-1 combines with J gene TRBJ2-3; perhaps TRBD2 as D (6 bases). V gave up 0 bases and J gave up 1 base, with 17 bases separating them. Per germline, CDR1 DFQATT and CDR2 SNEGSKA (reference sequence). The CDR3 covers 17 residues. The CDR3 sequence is CSARDTLVGGRTDTQYF. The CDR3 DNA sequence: TGCAGTGCTAGAGATACCCTAGTGGGAGGCCGCACAGATACGCAGTATTTT.

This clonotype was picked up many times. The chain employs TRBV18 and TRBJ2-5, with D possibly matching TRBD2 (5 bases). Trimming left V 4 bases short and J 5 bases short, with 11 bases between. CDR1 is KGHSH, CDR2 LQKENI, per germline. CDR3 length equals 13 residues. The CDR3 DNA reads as TGTGCCAGCTCACGCTCGGGGTTGGAGACCCAGTACTTC. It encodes CASSRSGLETQYF.

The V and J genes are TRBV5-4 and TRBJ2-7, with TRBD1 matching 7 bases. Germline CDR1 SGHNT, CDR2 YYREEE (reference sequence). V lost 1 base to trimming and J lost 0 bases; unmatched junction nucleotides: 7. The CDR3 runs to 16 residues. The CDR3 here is CASSLPSPGGSYEQYF. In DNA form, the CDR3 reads TGTGCCAGCAGCTTGCCTAGCCCAGGGGGCTCCTACGAGCAGTACTTC.

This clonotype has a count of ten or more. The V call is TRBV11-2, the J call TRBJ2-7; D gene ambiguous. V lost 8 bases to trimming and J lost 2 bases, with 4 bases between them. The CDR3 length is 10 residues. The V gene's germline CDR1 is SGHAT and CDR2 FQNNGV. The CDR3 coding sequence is TGTGCCAGCGGGGCCTACGAGCAGTACTTC. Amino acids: CASGAYEQYF. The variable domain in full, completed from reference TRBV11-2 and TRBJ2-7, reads EAGVAQSPRYKIIEKRQSVAFWCNPISGHATLYWYQQILGQGPKLLIQFQNNGVVDDSQLPKDRFSAERLKGVDSTLKIQPAKLEDSAVYLCASGAYEQYFGPGTRLTVT.

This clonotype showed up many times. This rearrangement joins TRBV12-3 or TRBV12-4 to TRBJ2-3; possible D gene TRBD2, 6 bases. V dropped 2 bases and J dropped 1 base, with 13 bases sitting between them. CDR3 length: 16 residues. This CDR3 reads CASSLFAGSGTDTQYF. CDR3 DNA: TGTGCCAGCAGTTTATTTGCGGGATCGGGCACAGATACGCAGTATTTT.

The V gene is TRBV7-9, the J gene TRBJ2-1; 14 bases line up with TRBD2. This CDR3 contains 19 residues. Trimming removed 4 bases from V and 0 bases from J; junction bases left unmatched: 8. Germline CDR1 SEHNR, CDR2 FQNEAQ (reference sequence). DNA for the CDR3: TGTGCCAGCAGCTACTCCGGAGGGACTAGCGGGAGCTCCTACAATGAGCAGTTCTTC. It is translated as CASSYSGGTSGSSYNEQFF.

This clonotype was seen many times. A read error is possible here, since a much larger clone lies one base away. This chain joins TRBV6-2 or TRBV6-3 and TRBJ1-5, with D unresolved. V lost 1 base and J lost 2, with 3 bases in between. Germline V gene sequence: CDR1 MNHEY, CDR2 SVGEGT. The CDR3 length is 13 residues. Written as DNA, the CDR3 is TGTGCCAGCAGTTACTGGGGCAATCAGCCCCAGCATTTT. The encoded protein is CASSYWGNQPQHF.

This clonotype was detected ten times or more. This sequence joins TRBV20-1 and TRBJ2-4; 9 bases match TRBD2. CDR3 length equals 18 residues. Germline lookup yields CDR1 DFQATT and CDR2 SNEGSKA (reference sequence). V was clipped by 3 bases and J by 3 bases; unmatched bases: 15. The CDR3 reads CSASLIRREGLVKNIQYF. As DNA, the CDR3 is TGCAGTGCTAGCCTGATTAGGCGGGAGGGCCTCGTCAAAAACATTCAGTACTTC.

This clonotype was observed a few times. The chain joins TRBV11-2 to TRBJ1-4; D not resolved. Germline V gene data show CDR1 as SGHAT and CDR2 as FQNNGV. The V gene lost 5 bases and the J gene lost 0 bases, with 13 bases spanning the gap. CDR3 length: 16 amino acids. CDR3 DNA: TGTGCCAGCAGCGCCGTGGAAGGGTCAACTAATGAAAAACTGTTTTTT. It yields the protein CASSAVEGSTNEKLFF.

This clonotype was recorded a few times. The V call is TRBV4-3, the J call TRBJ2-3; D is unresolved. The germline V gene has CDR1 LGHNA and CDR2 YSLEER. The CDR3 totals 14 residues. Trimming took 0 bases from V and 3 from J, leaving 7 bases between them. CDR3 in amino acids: CASSQDVRTDTQYF. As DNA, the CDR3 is TGCGCCAGCAGCCAAGACGTCAGAACAGATACGCAGTATTTT.

CDR3 loop: CASSFAPGTETQYF. In DNA form, the CDR3 reads TGTGCCAGCAGTTTTGCCCCGGGGACGGAGACCCAGTACTTC. The rearrangement joins TRBV28 to TRBJ2-5; D possibly uses TRBD1 or TRBD2 (5 bases each). Germline CDR1 MDHEN, CDR2 SYDVKM. Trimming left V 3 bases short and J 5 bases short, with 13 bases between. This CDR3 comprises 14 residues.

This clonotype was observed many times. DNA of the CDR3: TGTGCCAGCAGTTTAGCAATCGTCACAAATCAGCCCCAGCATTTT. It yields the protein CASSLAIVTNQPQHF. The chain combines TRBV12-3 or TRBV12-4 with TRBJ1-5, with D uncertain. This CDR3 has 15 amino acids. Between the trimmed V and J ends, which lost 0 bases and 4 bases, there was a span of 10 bases.

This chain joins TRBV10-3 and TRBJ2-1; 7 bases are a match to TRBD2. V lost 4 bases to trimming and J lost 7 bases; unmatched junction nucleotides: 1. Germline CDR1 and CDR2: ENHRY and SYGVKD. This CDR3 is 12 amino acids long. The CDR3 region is CAISAGGNEQFF. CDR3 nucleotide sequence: TGTGCCATCAGTGCGGGGGGAAATGAGCAGTTCTTC.

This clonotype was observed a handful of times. The DNA of the CDR3 is TGTGCCAGCAGACCGTACAATGAGCAGTTCTTC. Its protein product is CASRPYNEQFF. The chain links TRBV12-3 or TRBV12-4 to TRBJ2-1; no firm D call. The CDR3 length is 11 residues. Trimming took off 6 bases at V and 4 bases at J, with 4 bases between the two ends.